Given below is one T cell receptor beta chain in context. This specimen comes from a study of cytomegalovirus exposure and HLA in healthy donors. Both 60 Vbeta primers and 13 Jbeta primers went into the PCR. Sequencing used immunoSEQ multiplex PCR; TCRdb keeps in-frame clones, though not all of them. The specimen's table records some 130,000 clones. Trimming at V came to 5 bases and at J to 0 bases, leaving 5 bases not matched to a gene. This CDR3 region has 17 residues. The V gene's germline CDR1 is LNHDA and CDR2 SQIVND (reference sequence). The chain employs TRBV19 and TRBJ2-6; TRBD1 aligns across 9 bases. The sequencing sample was made of PBMCs. This clonotype originated in a woman between 35 and 50 years old in good health and CMV-seronegative. CDR3: CASSGGQGTSGANVLTF. The CDR3 coding sequence is TGTGCCAGTAGTGGGGGACAGGGAACCTCTGGGGCCAACGTCCTGACTTTC.